Sequencing of this T cell receptor (beta chain) was carried out in a study of OX40 agonist ivuxolimab in advanced cancers. General study points: Among some nonresponders, normalized T-cell clonal expansion was also low.

Measured with immunoSEQ multiplex PCR; TCRdb has only the in-frame clones, and not every one. The sample contains roughly 40,000 clones, roughly 87% of which appear only once. A remark on this clone: Its matching antigen is unknown.

The V gene's germline CDR1 is SEHNR and CDR2 FQNEAQ (reference sequence). V was pared by 5 bases and J by 5 bases, with 18 bases between. The CDR3 runs 15 residues. This clonotype originated in an adult with an advanced solid tumor such as melanoma, head and neck, liver or kidney cancer. Sequencing was performed on CD4+ or CD8+ T cells sorted from blood, taken in a trial of the OX40 agonist ivuxolimab. The genes are TRBV7-9 and TRBJ1-1; maybe TRBD1 (6 bases). CDR3 bases: TGTGCCAGCAGCGCCCGGGAACAGGGTGGTACTGAAGCTTTCTTT. Translated, it gives CASSAREQGGTEAFF. Looking up the rest from reference TRBV7-9 and TRBJ1-1 gives the full variable domain: DTGVSQNPRHKITKRGQNVTFRCDPISEHNRLYWYRQTLGQGPEFLTYFQNEAQLEKSRLLSDRFSAERPKGSFSTLEIQRTEQGDSAMYLCASSAREQGGTEAFFGQGTRLTVV.